This TCR beta chain was profiled in a study of CD8+CD57+ T cells in acquired aplastic anemia. Researchers used genomic DNA as the template to profile TCR beta VDJ and CDR3. TCRdb called the reads again in MiXCR, with one record for every CDR3 protein. The sample lists some 160,000 distinct CDR3 sequences, roughly 43% seen once, with about 2.6% in the top ten. CD8+CD57+ cell expansion had been shown by flow cytometry in patients chosen for sequencing. Remarks on this clonotype: Antigen unknown.

Study-level findings and limits: Patients shared twenty-nine CD8+ CDR3 sequences with controls. A significant difference in CD8+ Simpson's diversity between patients and controls was not found.

Trimming cost V 7 bases and J 2 bases; bases outside gene matches: 0. Germline CDR1 reads SQVTM; CDR2 reads ANQGSEA. CDR3 length equals 12 residues. This receptor was obtained from a human donor with aplastic anemia. Sequencing was carried out using sorted CD4+, CD8+, or CD8+CD57+ T cells (not recorded which) from PBMCs. The V and J genes are TRBV29-1 and TRBJ1-2; 11 bases are shared with TRBD1. In nucleotides, the CDR3 is TGCAGCGGGACAGGGGGCAACTATGGCTACACCTTC. Translation gives CSGTGGNYGYTF.